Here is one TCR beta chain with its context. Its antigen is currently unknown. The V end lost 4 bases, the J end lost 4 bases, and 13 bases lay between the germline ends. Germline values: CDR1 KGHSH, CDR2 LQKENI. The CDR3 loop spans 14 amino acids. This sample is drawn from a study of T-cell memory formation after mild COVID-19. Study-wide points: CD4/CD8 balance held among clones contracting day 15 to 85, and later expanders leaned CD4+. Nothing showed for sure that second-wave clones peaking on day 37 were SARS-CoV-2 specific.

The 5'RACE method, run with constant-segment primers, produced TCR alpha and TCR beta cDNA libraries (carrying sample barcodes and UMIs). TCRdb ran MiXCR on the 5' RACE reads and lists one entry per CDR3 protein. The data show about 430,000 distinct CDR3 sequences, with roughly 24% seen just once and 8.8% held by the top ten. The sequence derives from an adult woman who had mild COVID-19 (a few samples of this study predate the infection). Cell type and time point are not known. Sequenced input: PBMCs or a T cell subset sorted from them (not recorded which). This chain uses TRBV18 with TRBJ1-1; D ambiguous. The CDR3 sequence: CASSRVGVVTEAFF. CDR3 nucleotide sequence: TGTGCCAGCTCACGGGTTGGGGTAGTCACTGAAGCTTTCTTT.